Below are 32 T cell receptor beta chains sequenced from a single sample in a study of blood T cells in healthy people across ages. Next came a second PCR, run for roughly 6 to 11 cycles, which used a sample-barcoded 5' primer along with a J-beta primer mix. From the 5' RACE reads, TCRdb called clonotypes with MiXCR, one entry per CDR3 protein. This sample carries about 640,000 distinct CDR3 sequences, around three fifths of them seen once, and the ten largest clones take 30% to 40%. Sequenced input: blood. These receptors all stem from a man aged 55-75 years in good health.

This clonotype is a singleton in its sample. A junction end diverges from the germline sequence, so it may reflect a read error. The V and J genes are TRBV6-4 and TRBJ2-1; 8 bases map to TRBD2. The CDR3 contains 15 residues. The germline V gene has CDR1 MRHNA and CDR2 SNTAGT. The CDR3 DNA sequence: TGTACCAGCAGTGACTCGGGGGGGCCCTACAATGAGCAGTTCTTC. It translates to CTSSDSGGPYNEQFF.

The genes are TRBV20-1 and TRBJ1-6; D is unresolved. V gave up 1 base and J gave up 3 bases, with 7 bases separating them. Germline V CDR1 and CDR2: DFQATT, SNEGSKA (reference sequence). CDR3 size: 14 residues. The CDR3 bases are TGCAGTGCTAGAGTTGCTCTCTATAATTCACCCCTCCACTTT. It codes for CSARVALYNSPLHF.

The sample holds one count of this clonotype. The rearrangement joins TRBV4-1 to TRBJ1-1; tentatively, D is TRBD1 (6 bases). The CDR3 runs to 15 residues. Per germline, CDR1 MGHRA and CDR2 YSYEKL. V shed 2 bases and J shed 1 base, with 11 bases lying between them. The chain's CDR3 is CASSQPGQSNTEAFF. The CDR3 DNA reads TGCGCCAGCAGCCAACCCGGACAGTCGAACACTGAAGCTTTCTTT.

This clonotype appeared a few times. CDR3 residues: CASSYTGGEQYF. Here the CDR3 DNA reads TGTGCCAGCAGTTATACAGGGGGAGAGCAGTACTTC. The chain recombines TRBV6-6 with TRBJ2-7; 8 bases are shared with TRBD1. V shed 3 bases and J 7 bases; nucleotides not matched to a gene: 2. Germline CDR1 MNHNY, CDR2 SVGAGI (reference sequence). The CDR3 loop spans 12 amino acids.

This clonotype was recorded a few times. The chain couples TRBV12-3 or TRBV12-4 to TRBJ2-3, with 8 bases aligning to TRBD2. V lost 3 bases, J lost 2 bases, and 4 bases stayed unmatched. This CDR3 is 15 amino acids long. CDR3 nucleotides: TGTGCCAGCAGTTTTAGCGGGGAGACCACAGATACGCAGTATTTT. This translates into CASSFSGETTDTQYF.

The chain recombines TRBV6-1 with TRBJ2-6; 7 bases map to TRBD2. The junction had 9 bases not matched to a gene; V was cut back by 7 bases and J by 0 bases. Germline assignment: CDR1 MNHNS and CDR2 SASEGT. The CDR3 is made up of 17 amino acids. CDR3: CASIPGGQRSGANVLTF. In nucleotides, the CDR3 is TGTGCCAGCATCCCGGGAGGTCAGCGCTCTGGGGCCAACGTCCTGACTTTC.

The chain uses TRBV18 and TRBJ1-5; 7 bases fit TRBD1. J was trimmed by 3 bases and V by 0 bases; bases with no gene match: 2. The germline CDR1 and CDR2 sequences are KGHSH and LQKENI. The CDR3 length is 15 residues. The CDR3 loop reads CASSPPGQNNQPQHF. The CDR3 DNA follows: TGTGCCAGCTCACCACCGGGACAGAACAATCAGCCCCAGCATTTT. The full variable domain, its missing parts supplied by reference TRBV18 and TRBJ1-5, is NAGVMQNPRHLVRRRGQEARLRCSPMKGHSHVYWYRQLPEEGLKFMVYLQKENIIDESGMPKERFSAEFPKEGPSILRIQQVVRGDSAAYFCASSPPGQNNQPQHFGDGTRLSIL.

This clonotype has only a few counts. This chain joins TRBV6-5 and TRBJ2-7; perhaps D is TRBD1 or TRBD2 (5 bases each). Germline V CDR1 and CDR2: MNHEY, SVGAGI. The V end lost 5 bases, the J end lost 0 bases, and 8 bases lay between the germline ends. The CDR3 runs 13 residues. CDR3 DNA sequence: TGTGCCAGCAGTATCGGGGCCTCCTACGAGCAGTACTTC. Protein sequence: CASSIGASYEQYF.

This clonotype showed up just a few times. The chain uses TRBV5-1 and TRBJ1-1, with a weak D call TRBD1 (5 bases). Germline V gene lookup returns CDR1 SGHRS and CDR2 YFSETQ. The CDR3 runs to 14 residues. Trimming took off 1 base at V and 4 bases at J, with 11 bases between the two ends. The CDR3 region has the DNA TGCGCCAGCAGCTTGCTCAGGGCAAGCACTGAAGCTTTCTTT. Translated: CASSLLRASTEAFF.

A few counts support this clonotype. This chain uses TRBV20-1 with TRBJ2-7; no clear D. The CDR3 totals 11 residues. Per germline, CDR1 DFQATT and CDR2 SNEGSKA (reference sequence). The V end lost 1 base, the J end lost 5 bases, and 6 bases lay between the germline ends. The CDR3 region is CSARVVDEQYF. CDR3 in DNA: TGCAGTGCTAGAGTGGTTGACGAGCAGTACTTC.

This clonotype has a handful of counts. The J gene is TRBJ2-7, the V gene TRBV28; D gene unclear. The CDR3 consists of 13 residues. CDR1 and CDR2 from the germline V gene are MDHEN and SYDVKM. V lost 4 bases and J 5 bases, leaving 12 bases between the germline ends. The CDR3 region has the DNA TGTGCCAGCAGTTCCCCCTCCGCCCACGAGCAGTACTTC. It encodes CASSSPSAHEQYF. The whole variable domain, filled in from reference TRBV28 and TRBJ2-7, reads DVKVTQSSRYLVKRTGEKVFLECVQDMDHENMFWYRQDPGLGLRLIYFSYDVKMKEKGDIPEGYSVSREKKERFSLILESASTNQTSMYLCASSSPSAHEQYFGPGTRLTVT.

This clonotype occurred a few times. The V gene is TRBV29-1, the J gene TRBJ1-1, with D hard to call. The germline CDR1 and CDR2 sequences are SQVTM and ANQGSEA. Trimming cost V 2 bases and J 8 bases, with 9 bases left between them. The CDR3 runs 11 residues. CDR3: CSVETNAEAFF. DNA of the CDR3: TGCAGCGTTGAAACGAACGCCGAAGCTTTCTTT.

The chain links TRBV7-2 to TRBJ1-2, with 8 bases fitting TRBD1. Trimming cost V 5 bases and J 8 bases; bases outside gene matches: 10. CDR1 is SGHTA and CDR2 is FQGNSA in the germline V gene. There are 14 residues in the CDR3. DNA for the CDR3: TGTGCCAGCAGCCGGACAGGGCCCGACTGGGGCTACACCTTC. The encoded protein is CASSRTGPDWGYTF.

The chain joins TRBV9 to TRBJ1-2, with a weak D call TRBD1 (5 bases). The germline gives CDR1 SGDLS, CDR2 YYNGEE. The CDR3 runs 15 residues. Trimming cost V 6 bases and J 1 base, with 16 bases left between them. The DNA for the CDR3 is TGTGCCAGCACAACCGGACAACATCTTAACTATGGCTACACCTTC. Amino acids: CASTTGQHLNYGYTF. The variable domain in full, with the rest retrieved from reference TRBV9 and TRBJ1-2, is DSGVTQTPKHLITATGQRVTLRCSPRSGDLSVYWYQQSLDQGLQFLIQYYNGEERAKGNILERFSAQQFPDLHSELNLSSLELGDSALYFCASTTGQHLNYGYTFGSGTRLTVV.

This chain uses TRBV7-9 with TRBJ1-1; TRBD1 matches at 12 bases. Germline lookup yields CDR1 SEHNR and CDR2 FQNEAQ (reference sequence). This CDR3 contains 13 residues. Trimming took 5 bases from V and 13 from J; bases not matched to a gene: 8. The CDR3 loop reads CASSLRDRGRRFF. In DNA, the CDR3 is TGTGCCAGCAGCCTACGGGACAGGGGGCGACGTTTCTTT.

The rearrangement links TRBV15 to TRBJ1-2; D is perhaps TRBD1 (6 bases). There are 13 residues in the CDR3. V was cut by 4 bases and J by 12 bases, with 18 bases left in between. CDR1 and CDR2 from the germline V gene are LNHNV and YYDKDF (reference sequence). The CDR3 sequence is CATSTRRTAVDTF. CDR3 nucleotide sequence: TGTGCCACCAGCACCCGGAGGACAGCCGTGGACACCTTC.

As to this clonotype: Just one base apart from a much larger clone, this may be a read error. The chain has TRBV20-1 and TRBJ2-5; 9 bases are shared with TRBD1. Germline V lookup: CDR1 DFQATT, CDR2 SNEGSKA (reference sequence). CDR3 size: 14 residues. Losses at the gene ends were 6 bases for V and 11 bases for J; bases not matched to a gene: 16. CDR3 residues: CSAPRTGDYNEQYF. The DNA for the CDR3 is TGCAGTGCCCCGCGGACAGGGGACTACAATGAGCAGTACTTC.

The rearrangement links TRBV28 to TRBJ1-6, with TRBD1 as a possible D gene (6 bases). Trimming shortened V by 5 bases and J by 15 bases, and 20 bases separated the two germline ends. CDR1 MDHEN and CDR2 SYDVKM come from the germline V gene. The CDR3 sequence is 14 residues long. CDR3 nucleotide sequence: TGTGCCAGCAGTCCCGGGGGGACAACAAGGCTCCTCCACTTT. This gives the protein CASSPGGTTRLLHF.

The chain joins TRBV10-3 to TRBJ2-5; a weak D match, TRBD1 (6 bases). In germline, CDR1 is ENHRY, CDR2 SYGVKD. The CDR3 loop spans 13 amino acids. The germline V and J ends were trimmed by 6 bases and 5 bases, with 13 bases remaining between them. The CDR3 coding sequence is TGTGCCATCAGCCAAGGGGGAGAGGAGACCCAGTACTTC. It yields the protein CAISQGGEETQYF.

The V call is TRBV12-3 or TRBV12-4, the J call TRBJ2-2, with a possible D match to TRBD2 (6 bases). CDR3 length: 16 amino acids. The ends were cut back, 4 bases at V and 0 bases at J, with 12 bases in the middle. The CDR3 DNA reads TGTGCCAGCAGTTCCCTCGGGGGATCGAACACCGGGGAGCTGTTTTTT. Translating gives CASSSLGGSNTGELFF.

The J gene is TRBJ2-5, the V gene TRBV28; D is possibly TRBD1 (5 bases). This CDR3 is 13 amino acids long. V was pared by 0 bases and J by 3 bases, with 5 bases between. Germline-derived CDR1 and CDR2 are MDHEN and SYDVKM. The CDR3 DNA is TGTGCCAGCAGTTTATGGGACAAAGAGACCCAGTACTTC. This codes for CASSLWDKETQYF.

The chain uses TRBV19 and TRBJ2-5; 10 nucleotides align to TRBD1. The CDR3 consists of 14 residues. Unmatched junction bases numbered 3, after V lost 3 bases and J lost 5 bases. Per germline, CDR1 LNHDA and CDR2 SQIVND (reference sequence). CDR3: CASSMGQGTETQYF. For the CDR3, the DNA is TGTGCCAGTAGTATGGGACAGGGGACCGAGACCCAGTACTTC.

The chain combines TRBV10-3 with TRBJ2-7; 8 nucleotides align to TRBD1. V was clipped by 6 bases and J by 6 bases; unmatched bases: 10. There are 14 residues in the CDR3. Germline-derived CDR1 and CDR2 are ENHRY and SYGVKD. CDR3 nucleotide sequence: TGTGCCATCAGGACGGATACAGGGGGTGGCGAGCAGTACTTC. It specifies CAIRTDTGGGEQYF.

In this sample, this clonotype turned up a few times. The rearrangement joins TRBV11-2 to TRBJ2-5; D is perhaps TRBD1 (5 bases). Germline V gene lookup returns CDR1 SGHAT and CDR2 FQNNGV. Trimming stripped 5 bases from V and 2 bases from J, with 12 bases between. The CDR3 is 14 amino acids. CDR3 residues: CASSLRQLQETQYF. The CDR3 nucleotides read TGTGCCAGCAGCCTCAGACAGCTTCAAGAGACCCAGTACTTC.

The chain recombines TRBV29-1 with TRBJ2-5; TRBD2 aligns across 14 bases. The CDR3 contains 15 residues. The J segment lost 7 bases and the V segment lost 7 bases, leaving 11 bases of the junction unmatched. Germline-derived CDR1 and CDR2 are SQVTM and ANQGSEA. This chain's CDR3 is CSARPGTSGGRTQYF. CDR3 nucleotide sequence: TGCAGCGCCCGCCCCGGGACTAGCGGGGGTAGGACCCAGTACTTC.

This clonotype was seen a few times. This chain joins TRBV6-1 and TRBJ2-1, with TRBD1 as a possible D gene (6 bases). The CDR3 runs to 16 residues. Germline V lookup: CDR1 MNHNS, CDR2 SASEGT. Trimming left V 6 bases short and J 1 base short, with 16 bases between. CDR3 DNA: TGTGCCAGCAGCCTTACAGGGTTAGGGTCCTACAATGAGCAGTTCTTC. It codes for CASSLTGLGSYNEQFF.

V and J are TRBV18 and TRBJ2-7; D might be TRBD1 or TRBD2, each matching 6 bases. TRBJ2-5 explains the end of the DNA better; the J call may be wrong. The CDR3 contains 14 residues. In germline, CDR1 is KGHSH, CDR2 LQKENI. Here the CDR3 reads CASSPPTGAETQYF. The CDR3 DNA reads TGTGCCAGCTCACCACCCACGGGGGCGGAGACCCAGTACTTC.

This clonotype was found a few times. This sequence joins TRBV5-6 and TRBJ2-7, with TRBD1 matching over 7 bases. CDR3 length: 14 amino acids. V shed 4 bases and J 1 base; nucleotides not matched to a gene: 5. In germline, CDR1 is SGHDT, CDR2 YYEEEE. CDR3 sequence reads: CASSVVQGSYEQYF. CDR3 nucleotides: TGTGCCAGCAGCGTGGTACAGGGGTCCTACGAGCAGTACTTC.

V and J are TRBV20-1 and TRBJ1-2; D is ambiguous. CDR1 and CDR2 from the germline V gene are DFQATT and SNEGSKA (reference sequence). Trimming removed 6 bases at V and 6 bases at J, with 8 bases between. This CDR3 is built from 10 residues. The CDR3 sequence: CSAPLHGYTF. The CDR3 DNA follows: TGCAGTGCCCCCCTTCATGGCTACACCTTC.

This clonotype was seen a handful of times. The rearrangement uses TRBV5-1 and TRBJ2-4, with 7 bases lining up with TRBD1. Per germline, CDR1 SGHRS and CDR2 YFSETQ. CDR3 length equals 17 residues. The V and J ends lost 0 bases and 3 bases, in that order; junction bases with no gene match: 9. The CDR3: CASSLATTGVVKNIQYF. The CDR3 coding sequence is TGCGCCAGCAGCTTGGCAACAACAGGGGTCGTCAAAAACATTCAGTACTTC.

CDR3 DNA: TGTGCCAGCAGCAAGACAGGGATCTATGGCTACACCTTC. It translates to CASSKTGIYGYTF. The chain is built from TRBV6-6 and TRBJ1-2, with 7 bases that match TRBD1. Germline V gene data show CDR1 as MNHNY and CDR2 as SVGAGI (reference sequence). V lost 6 bases to trimming and J lost 4 bases; unmatched junction nucleotides: 5. The CDR3 extends over 13 amino acids.

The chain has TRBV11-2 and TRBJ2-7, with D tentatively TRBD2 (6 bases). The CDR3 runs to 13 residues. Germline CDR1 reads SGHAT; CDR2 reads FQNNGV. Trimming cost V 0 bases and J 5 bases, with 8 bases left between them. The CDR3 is CASSLDRTNEQYF. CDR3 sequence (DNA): TGTGCCAGCAGCTTAGATAGGACTAACGAGCAGTACTTC.